The 20 T cell receptor beta chains reported below all come from one sample, sequenced in a study of post-analysis software for immune sequencing data. Study-wide points: Patients carried a handful of TRBV segments more frequently than controls did, and TRBV5-6, TRBV5-1 and TRBV20-1 were among them.

Unique molecular identifiers tagged the TCR beta cDNA libraries. MiXCR was run by TCRdb on the PCR reads, yielding one entry per CDR3 protein. This sample has hundreds of thousands of distinct CDR3 sequences, with roughly 30% found just once. Antigen specificity for these receptors is unknown. Material: blood. Receptors originate from a girl aged 10-17 years with multiple sclerosis.

The V call is TRBV7-2, the J call TRBJ2-4; D gene uncertain. V was trimmed by 5 bases and J by 0 bases, leaving 11 bases between them. The CDR3 covers 15 residues. Germline CDR1 is SGHTA and CDR2 is FQGNSA. CDR3 amino acids: CASSTLTGAKNIQYF. CDR3 DNA: TGTGCCAGCAGCACACTCACGGGAGCCAAAAACATTCAGTACTTC.

The chain is built from TRBV28 and TRBJ2-3, with TRBD1 as a possible D gene (5 bases). This CDR3 comprises 13 residues. The ends were cut back, 11 bases at V and 2 bases at J, with 14 bases in the middle. In germline, CDR1 is MDHEN, CDR2 SYDVKM. The CDR3 sequence: CASRAYPTDTQYF. DNA of the CDR3: TGTGCCTCCAGGGCGTATCCCACAGATACGCAGTATTTT. The full variable domain, rest sourced from reference TRBV28 and TRBJ2-3, is DVKVTQSSRYLVKRTGEKVFLECVQDMDHENMFWYRQDPGLGLRLIYFSYDVKMKEKGDIPEGYSVSREKKERFSLILESASTNQTSMYLCASRAYPTDTQYFGPGTRLTVL.

This clonotype turned up a few times. The V gene is TRBV29-1, the J gene TRBJ2-2; 7 nucleotides align to TRBD2. J gave up 7 bases and V 3 bases, and 11 bases lay outside the gene matches. The CDR3 is 15 residues long. The germline gives CDR1 SQVTM, CDR2 ANQGSEA. The CDR3 reads CSVESVRELGGELFF. The CDR3 region has the DNA TGCAGCGTTGAGTCGGTGCGGGAGTTGGGCGGGGAGCTGTTTTTT.

This clonotype was found once. The chain couples TRBV3-1 to TRBJ1-1; TRBD1 matches at 8 bases. The CDR3 has 15 residues. The V segment lost 3 bases and the J segment 1 base; nucleotides outside the gene matches: 4. The germline CDR1 and CDR2 sequences are LGHDT and YNNKEL (reference sequence). The CDR3 sequence is CASSHGDRGNTEAFF. The CDR3 DNA reads as TGTGCCAGCAGCCACGGAGACAGGGGGAACACTGAAGCTTTCTTT.

On this clonotype: This may be a read error: a much more frequent sequence differs by one nucleotide. The V gene is TRBV20-1, the J gene TRBJ2-1; D is possibly TRBD1 or TRBD2 (7 bases each). Germline CDR1 is DFQATT and CDR2 is SNEGSKA (reference sequence). CDR3 length equals 14 residues. The DNA of the CDR3 is TGCAGTGCTCCCTCTCAGGGGGGGCTTGGTGAGCAGTGCTTC. Translating it yields CSAPSQGGLGEQCF.

This clonotype has a handful of counts. The chain couples TRBV18 to TRBJ1-1; unclear D gene. Germline-derived CDR1 and CDR2 are KGHSH and LQKENI. The CDR3 sequence is 13 residues long. Trimming left V 2 bases short and J 1 base short, with 5 bases between. The CDR3 sequence is CASSPKPNTEAFF. For the CDR3, the DNA is TGTGCCAGCTCACCAAAGCCGAACACTGAAGCTTTCTTT.

This clonotype was seen a handful of times. This chain connects TRBV6-5 to TRBJ1-2; no clear D gene. Trimming left V 4 bases short and J 7 bases short, with 10 bases between. In germline, CDR1 is MNHEY, CDR2 SVGAGI. There are 12 residues in the CDR3. In DNA, the CDR3 is TGTGCCAGCAGTTTCACGACCGGTGGCTACACCTTC. Protein product: CASSFTTGGYTF.

This clonotype was seen more than once but under ten times. This chain connects TRBV7-9 to TRBJ2-5; a weak D match, TRBD2 (6 bases). This CDR3 is built from 14 residues. V was cut by 3 bases and J by 1 base, with 9 bases left in between. Germline CDR1 is SEHNR and CDR2 is FQNEAQ (reference sequence). CDR3 protein: CASSLKRVQETQYF. The CDR3 nucleotides are TGTGCCAGCAGCTTGAAGCGGGTCCAAGAGACCCAGTACTTC. Using reference TRBV7-9 and TRBJ2-5 for the parts outside the CDR3, the full variable domain is DTGVSQNPRHKITKRGQNVTFRCDPISEHNRLYWYRQTLGQGPEFLTYFQNEAQLEKSRLLSDRFSAERPKGSFSTLEIQRTEQGDSAMYLCASSLKRVQETQYFGPGTRLLVL.

This clonotype appeared a few times. The chain employs TRBV20-1 and TRBJ2-7, with D possibly being TRBD1 or TRBD2 (5 bases each). CDR1 and CDR2 from the germline V gene are DFQATT and SNEGSKA (reference sequence). Trimming took off 0 bases at V and 0 bases at J, with 12 bases between the two ends. This CDR3 has 15 residues. CDR3 sequence (DNA): TGCAGTGCTAGAGACGGTTTGGGGGACTCCTACGAGCAGTACTTC. Translated: CSARDGLGDSYEQYF.

In its sample, this clonotype was seen a few times. The V gene is TRBV15, the J gene TRBJ2-3; D might be TRBD2 (6 bases). The CDR3 has 15 residues. V was cut by 1 base and J by 3 bases, with 11 bases left in between. Germline CDR1 is LNHNV and CDR2 is YYDKDF (reference sequence). CDR3 in amino acids: CATSRVAGRTDTQYF. DNA of the CDR3: TGTGCCACCAGCAGAGTGGCAGGGAGGACAGATACGCAGTATTTT.

This CDR3 reads CATTQGVGYSNQPQHF. CDR3 DNA sequence: TGTGCCACCACACAGGGCGTGGGGTATAGCAATCAGCCCCAGCATTTT. The chain combines TRBV15 with TRBJ1-5; a weak D match, TRBD1 (6 bases). With 7 bases removed from V and 0 bases from J, the gap between germline ends came to 16 bases. Per the germline V gene, CDR1 is LNHNV and CDR2 is YYDKDF (reference sequence). The CDR3 has 16 amino acids.

This clonotype was seen a few times. CDR3 sequence (DNA): TGTGCCAGCAGTTTAGGGGCAGGAGGAGATACGCAGTATTTT. Protein sequence: CASSLGAGGDTQYF. This chain links TRBV12-3 or TRBV12-4 with TRBJ2-3, with D perhaps TRBD2 (5 bases). V was shortened by 1 base and J by 5 bases, with 10 bases between the two germline ends. There are 14 residues in the CDR3.

The rearrangement joins TRBV7-8 to TRBJ1-6; perhaps TRBD1 as D (5 bases). Trimming pared 2 bases from V and 0 bases from J, leaving 11 bases between. CDR1 and CDR2 from the germline V gene are SGHVS and FQNEAQ. The CDR3 is 17 residues long. CDR3 coding DNA: TGTGCCAGCAGCTTACTGTGGGGGTCCTCCTATAATTCACCCCTCCACTTT. The encoded protein is CASSLLWGSSYNSPLHF. The entire variable domain, with the rest obtained from reference TRBV7-8 and TRBJ1-6, is as follows: GAGVSQSPRYKVAKRGQDVALRCDPISGHVSLFWYQQALGQGPEFLTYFQNEAQLDKSGLPSDRFFAERPEGSVSTLKIQRTQQEDSAVYLCASSLLWGSSYNSPLHFGNGTRLTVT.

The chain links TRBV20-1 to TRBJ1-1; 10 bases are a match to TRBD1. Germline V gene data show CDR1 as DFQATT and CDR2 as SNEGSKA (reference sequence). The CDR3 covers 16 residues. The trim removed 3 bases at V and 1 base at J, leaving 8 bases unmatched. The CDR3 DNA is TGCAGTGCTAGGAGGACAGGGGGTTTTCGGAACACTGAAGCTTTCTTT. Protein product: CSARRTGGFRNTEAFF.

Details on this clonotype: A much more abundant neighbour one base away suggests this may be a read error. The chain is built from TRBV7-2 and TRBJ2-1; D unresolved. The germline V gene has CDR1 SGHTA and CDR2 FQGNSA. CDR3 size: 12 residues. The CDR3: CAGSLFNNEQFF. The CDR3 DNA follows: TGTGCCGGCAGCTTGTTCAACAATGAGCAGTTCTTC.

Comment on this clonotype: One end of the junction is discordant with germline, which a read error may explain. V and J are TRBV7-9 and TRBJ2-3, with 8 bases that match TRBD1. Germline CDR1 SEHNR, CDR2 FQNEAQ (reference sequence). This CDR3 contains 16 residues. The CDR3 is CSSSLKMQGATDTQYF. The CDR3 nucleotides read TGTTCCAGCAGCTTAAAGATGCAGGGGGCCACAGATACGCAGTATTTT.

There are a few counts of this clonotype. The V call is TRBV15, the J call TRBJ1-6; D gene ambiguous. The CDR3 contains 12 residues. Trimming took off 0 bases at V and 10 bases at J, with 4 bases between the two ends. CDR1 is LNHNV, CDR2 YYDKDF, per germline (reference sequence). DNA for the CDR3: TGTGCCACCAGCAGAGATTCATCACCCCTCCACTTT. Its protein product is CATSRDSSPLHF.

The gene calls are TRBV9 and TRBJ2-1, with TRBD2 matching 12 bases. V lost 3 bases and J lost 5; bases outside the gene matches: 9. The CDR3 has 17 amino acids. The germline CDR1 and CDR2 sequences are SGDLS and YYNGEE. The CDR3 is CASSAQGLAGPHNEQFF. The CDR3 region has the DNA TGTGCCAGCAGCGCCCAGGGACTAGCGGGCCCTCACAATGAGCAGTTCTTC.

The V gene is TRBV4-3, the J gene TRBJ2-1, with 9 nucleotides matching TRBD1. Germline V gene lookup returns CDR1 LGHNA and CDR2 YSLEER. With 1 base clipped from V and 7 bases from J, the junction kept 8 bases outside the gene matches. The CDR3 is 16 amino acids. CDR3 in DNA: TGCGCCAGCAGCCAAGGATCCGGGACAGGGTTAAATGAGCAGTTCTTC. It specifies CASSQGSGTGLNEQFF.

Many counts were recorded for this clonotype. The gene calls are TRBV7-2 and TRBJ1-2; 9 bases line up with TRBD1. The J segment lost 2 bases and the V segment lost 3 bases, leaving 4 bases of the junction unmatched. Germline V gene lookup returns CDR1 SGHTA and CDR2 FQGNSA. There are 15 residues in the CDR3. In DNA, the CDR3 is TGTGCCAGCAGCTTGGTACAGGGGGCGAACTATGGCTACACCTTC. It translates to CASSLVQGANYGYTF. Variable domain in full (rest from reference TRBV7-2 and TRBJ1-2): GAGVSQSPSNKVTEKGKDVELRCDPISGHTALYWYRQSLGQGLEFLIYFQGNSAPDKSGLPSDRFSAERTGGSVSTLTIQRTQQEDSAVYLCASSLVQGANYGYTFGSGTRLTVV.